A selection of T cell receptor beta chains follows, all from one sample in a study of Ad26.COV2.S vaccination and SARS-CoV-2 variants. Repertoires were generated with immunoSEQ multiplex PCR, while TCRdb's copy carries only in-frame clones and drops some. The profile shows hundreds of thousands of clones, around nine tenths of them singletons. The sample was peripheral blood, taken in a trial of Ad26.COV2.S vaccine versus placebo. These receptors all come from a person aged 18-65 years who received the Ad26.COV2.S COVID-19 vaccine or a placebo. Both conserved end residues are part of each CDR3. Fields, in order: V gene, clone size, D gene, J gene, CDR3 protein, CDR3 DNA. The D gene is left open where the match is weak. The size of a clone is reported for some rows only, either as once, few or many, or as a class for expanded clones.

V gene: TRBV7-2; clone size: .; D gene: .; J gene: TRBJ1-1; CDR3 protein: CASSPQGLPDTEAFF; CDR3 DNA: TGTGCCAGCAGCCCCCAGGGCCTCCCGGACACTGAAGCTTTCTTT
V gene: TRBV10-3; clone size: .; D gene: .; J gene: TRBJ2-1; CDR3 protein: CATKGGIVDEQFF; CDR3 DNA: TGTGCCACTAAGGGGGGGATCGTGGATGAGCAGTTCTTC
V gene: TRBV4-3; clone size: .; D gene: TRBD1; J gene: TRBJ1-1; CDR3 protein: CASSQDRAQGVWEGLF; CDR3 DNA: TGCGCCAGCAGCCAAGATAGGGCACAGGGGGTTTGGGAGGGTCTCTTT
V gene: TRBV10-3; clone size: .; D gene: .; J gene: TRBJ2-3; CDR3 protein: CAISDAGQPSPDTQYF; CDR3 DNA: TGTGCCATCAGTGACGCGGGACAGCCGTCACCAGATACGCAGTATTTT
V gene: TRBV3-1/TRBV3-2; clone size: .; D gene: .; J gene: TRBJ1-2; CDR3 protein: CASSQVGNRGGYTF; CDR3 DNA: TGTGCCAGCAGCCAAGTCGGTAACAGAGGCGGCTACACCTTC
V gene: TRBV18; clone size: .; D gene: .; J gene: TRBJ2-2; CDR3 protein: CASSPRPIAGELFF; CDR3 DNA: TGTGCCAGCTCCCCTCGGCCTATCGCCGGGGAGCTGTTTTTT
V gene: TRBV7-6; clone size: few; D gene: .; J gene: TRBJ2-7; CDR3 protein: CASSFGQGLTYEQYF; CDR3 DNA: TGTGCCAGCAGCTTTGGGCAGGGGTTGACCTACGAGCAGTACTTC
V gene: TRBV28; clone size: .; D gene: .; J gene: TRBJ1-1; CDR3 protein: CASSSPSGASTEAFF; CDR3 DNA: TGTGCCAGCAGTTCCCCTAGTGGGGCCAGCACTGAAGCTTTCTTT
V gene: TRBV6-2/TRBV6-3; clone size: .; D gene: .; J gene: TRBJ2-7; CDR3 protein: CASSPIGGKSREQYF; CDR3 DNA: TGTGCCAGCAGCCCCATCGGTGGGAAGAGTCGGGAGCAGTACTTC
V gene: TRBV6-1; clone size: few; D gene: TRBD1; J gene: TRBJ1-6; CDR3 protein: CASSEAPGQGVIHF; CDR3 DNA: TGTGCCAGCAGTGAAGCGCCGGGACAGGGGGTGATCCACTTT